The clone carrying this T cell receptor beta chain was observed a few times. The antigen is unknown. The data originate from a study of CD8+ T cells in alopecia areata. Findings and limits, study-wide: Alphabeta T cells residing in normal skin are also sequenced in scalp samples.

Sequencing used cDNA as its template, made by extracting RNA and reverse transcribing it. Using immunoSEQ multiplex PCR, the repertoire was profiled, and TCRdb retains in-frame clones only, with some absent. The profile shows approximately 200,000 clones, more than 45% of them singletons. Treatment indicated: oral pan-JAK inhibitor, 5-10 mg twice daily. Sampling of alopecia areata patients yielded lesional scalp punch biopsies as well as peripheral blood. Germline V CDR1 and CDR2: MNHEY, SMNVEV (reference sequence). Trimming removed 3 bases at V and 0 bases at J, with 21 bases between. CDR3 length: 20 residues.

The TCR sequence derives from a human donor with alopecia areata. Material: CD4+ T cells sorted from blood, obtained at week 24, from a patient treated with tofacitinib. The chain uses TRBV27 and TRBJ2-6, with D perhaps TRBD1 or TRBD2 (6 bases each). CDR3: CASSFRQVPAGISGANVLTF. The DNA for the CDR3 is TGTGCCAGCAGTTTTCGACAGGTGCCCGCGGGAATCTCTGGGGCCAACGTCCTGACTTTC.